The clone carrying this TCR beta chain was counted a few times. The antigen remains undetermined. Indicated time point: pre-sensitization, week 0. The treatment: therapeutic diphenylcyclopropenone sensitization with weekly scalp DPC. Alopecia patients, 18 to 70 years old and DPC-suitable, served as donors. This sample is part of a study of human T cells and chemical hapten exposure. Trimming left V 5 bases short and J 5 bases short, with 11 bases between. Germline V gene lookup returns CDR1 SGHTA and CDR2 FQGNSA. The CDR3 runs 13 residues. As processed by the authors: Sample TCR totals centred on a median of around 93,000, ranging about 20,000 to 690,600. TCRdb used MiXCR to reprocess the RACE reads, holding one entry per CDR3 protein. None of the V and J calls come from the authors' own analysis; TCRdb made them. The sample has roughly 100,000 distinct CDR3 sequences; roughly 12% are singletons. Whole-study findings and limits: Because all patients had alopecia, their immune responses might differ from healthy ones. With regard to DPC sensitization, TCRs above 1 in 1000 frequency did not change.

The rearrangement joins TRBV7-2 to TRBJ2-3; D unresolved. The specimen comprised whole blood, sampled in connection with sensitization to the hapten diphenylcyclopropenone (DPC). This receptor was taken from a woman aged 45-59 years with alopecia areata. Some clones in this sample may be carry-over from other donors' samples. The CDR3 DNA reads as TGTGCCAGCAGCCTCTCTGGGGTAGATACGCAGTATTTT. It encodes CASSLSGVDTQYF.